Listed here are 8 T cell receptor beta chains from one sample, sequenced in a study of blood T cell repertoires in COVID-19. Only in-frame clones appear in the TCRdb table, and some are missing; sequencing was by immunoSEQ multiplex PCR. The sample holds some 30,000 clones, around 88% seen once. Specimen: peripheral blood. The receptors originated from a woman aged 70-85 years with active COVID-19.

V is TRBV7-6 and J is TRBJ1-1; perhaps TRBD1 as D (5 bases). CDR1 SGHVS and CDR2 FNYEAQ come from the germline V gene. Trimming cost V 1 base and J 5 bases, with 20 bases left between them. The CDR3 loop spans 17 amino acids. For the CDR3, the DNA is TGTGCCAGCAGCTTAGTGGGTCAGGGCACGGGAGGAACTGAAGCTTTCTTT. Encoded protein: CASSLVGQGTGGTEAFF.

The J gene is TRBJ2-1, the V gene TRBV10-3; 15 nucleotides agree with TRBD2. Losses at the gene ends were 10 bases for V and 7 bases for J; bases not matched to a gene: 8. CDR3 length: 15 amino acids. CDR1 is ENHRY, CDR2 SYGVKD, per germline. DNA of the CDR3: TGTGCCAGCACCGGGACTAGCGGGGGGTATAATGAGCAGTTCTTC. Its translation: CASTGTSGGYNEQFF.

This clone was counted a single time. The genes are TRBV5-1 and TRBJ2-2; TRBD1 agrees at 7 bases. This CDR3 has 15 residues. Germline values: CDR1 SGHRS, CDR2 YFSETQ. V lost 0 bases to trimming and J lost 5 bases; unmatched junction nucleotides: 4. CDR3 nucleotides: TGCGCCAGCAGCTTGGGACAGGGTTGGACCGGGGAGCTGTTTTTT. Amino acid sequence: CASSLGQGWTGELFF.

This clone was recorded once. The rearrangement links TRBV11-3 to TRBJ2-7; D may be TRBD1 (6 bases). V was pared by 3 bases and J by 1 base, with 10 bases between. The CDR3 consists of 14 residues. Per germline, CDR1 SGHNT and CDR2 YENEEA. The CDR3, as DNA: TGTGCCAGCAGCTTGCAGGGGTCTTCCTACGAGCAGTACTTC. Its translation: CASSLQGSSYEQYF.

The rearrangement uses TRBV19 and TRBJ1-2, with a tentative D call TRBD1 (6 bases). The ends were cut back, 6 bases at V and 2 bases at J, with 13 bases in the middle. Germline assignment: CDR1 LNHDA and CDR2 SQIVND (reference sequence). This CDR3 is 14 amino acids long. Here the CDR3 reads CASRIQGGNYGYTF. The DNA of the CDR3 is TGTGCCAGTAGGATACAGGGAGGGAACTATGGCTACACCTTC.

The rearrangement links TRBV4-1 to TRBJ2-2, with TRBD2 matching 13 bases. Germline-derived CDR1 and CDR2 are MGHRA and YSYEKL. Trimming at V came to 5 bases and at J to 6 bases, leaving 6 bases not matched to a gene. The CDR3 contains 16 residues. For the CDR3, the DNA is TGCGCCAGCAGCGCAACTAGCGGGGGGGCGGCCGGGGAGCTGTTTTTT. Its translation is CASSATSGGAAGELFF.

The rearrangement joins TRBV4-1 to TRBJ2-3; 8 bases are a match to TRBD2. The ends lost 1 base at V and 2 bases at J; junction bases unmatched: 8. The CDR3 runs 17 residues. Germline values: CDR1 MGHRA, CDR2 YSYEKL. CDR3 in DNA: TGCGCCAGCAGCCAAGTTTTACCAGCGGGAGACACAGATACGCAGTATTTT. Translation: CASSQVLPAGDTDTQYF.

CDR3 DNA: TGTGCCAGCAGCTTGAGGACGGGGAGCACAGATACGCAGTATTTT. It translates to CASSLRTGSTDTQYF. This sequence joins TRBV5-6 and TRBJ2-3, with D possibly matching TRBD2 (5 bases). The CDR3 is made up of 15 amino acids. Trimming removed 1 base from V and 0 bases from J, with 9 bases in between. CDR1 and CDR2 from the germline V gene are SGHDT and YYEEEE.